The clone carrying this T cell receptor (beta chain) was seen more than once but under ten times. Its antigen is undetermined. The data are from a study of CD8 T cells in ankylosing spondylitis. The germline gives CDR1 DFQATT, CDR2 SNEGSKA (reference sequence). The germline V and J ends were trimmed by 5 bases and 1 base, with 15 bases remaining between them. The CDR3 is 15 residues long. Quantitative 5'-RACE with molecular barcodes was used to make the TCR beta libraries. TCRdb itself ran the 5' RACE reads through MiXCR, one entry per CDR3 protein. The sample consists of about 440,000 distinct CDR3 sequences, roughly 15% of them appearing once. Whole-study results and caveats: There was reportedly significant enrichment of clones that were disease-linked in matched ankylosing spondylitis synovial fluid. CD8+ cells made up the disease-linked clones, which were relatively rare in peripheral blood. Typical of ankylosing spondylitis blood, it appeared, was a TCR beta motif of eight highly homologous variants.

This chain joins TRBV20-1 and TRBJ1-5; D may be TRBD1 (5 bases). The sequenced sample consisted of blood, either unsorted or a sorted T cell fraction (not recorded which). The TCR sequence derives from a male donor with ankylosing spondylitis. CDR3 in DNA: TGCAGTGCTCCTAACCCAGGGCCAAGCAATCAGCCCCAGCATTTT. Translation gives CSAPNPGPSNQPQHF.